This record covers a single T cell receptor (beta chain). Its specificity is not known. Sequenced material consisted of expressed TCRB transcripts (all of the isolated RNA was reverse transcribed). The repertoire was sequenced with immunoSEQ multiplex PCR; TCRdb's copy has only in-frame clones and lacks some. Of roughly 150,000 clones in the sample, approximately 8.1% were seen once. Every donor provided one heparinised blood draw, which averaged around 120 mL. The data belong to a study of beta chain features in type 1 diabetes. General study findings and limits: All four CD4+ subsets from Type 1 diabetes patients carried moderately but significantly shorter TCRB CDR3s. The naive, central memory and Treg TCRB repertoires of patients appeared to be more similar to one another than those of healthy donors. Sequencing from cDNA could over-represent high-TCR-expressing cells.

Looked up from germline, CDR1 is SEHNR and CDR2 is FQNEAQ (reference sequence). V shed 5 bases and J shed 3 bases, with 13 bases lying between them. This CDR3 contains 14 residues. The chain has TRBV7-9 and TRBJ1-1; D remains unclear. This TCR was recovered from a woman aged 40 to 49 with type 1 diabetes. Sample: central memory CD4+ T cells from blood. The CDR3 coding sequence is TGTGCCAGCAGCCTCCGGACCGGGGACACTGAAGCTTTCTTT. It translates to CASSLRTGDTEAFF.